This entry lists 17 T cell receptor beta chains sequenced from one sample in a study of blood T cell repertoires in COVID-19. Clones were read by immunoSEQ multiplex PCR, and TCRdb kept only the in-frame ones, dropping some. The sample contains over 70,000 clones, around 82% of which appear only once. The sample comprised peripheral blood. These receptors originate from a man in his sixties with acute or convalescent COVID-19.

This clone was seen a handful of times. The chain uses TRBV28 and TRBJ2-3, with D maybe TRBD1 (5 bases). Trimming took 6 bases from V and 14 from J, leaving 18 bases between them. The CDR3 consists of 12 residues. Germline V lookup: CDR1 MDHEN, CDR2 SYDVKM. The CDR3 DNA reads as TGTGCCAGCAGACGCGACAGATTAGATTGGTATTTT. Its protein is CASRRDRLDWYF.

CDR3: CASSREGNTEAFF. DNA of the CDR3: TGTGCCAGTAGTAGGGAGGGGAACACTGAAGCTTTCTTT. The J gene is TRBJ1-1, the V gene TRBV19; D is unclear. The germline V gene encodes CDR1 LNHDA and CDR2 SQIVND (reference sequence). The CDR3 covers 13 residues. With 4 bases removed from V and 1 base from J, the gap between germline ends came to 7 bases.

The chain recombines TRBV10-3 with TRBJ1-2, with D unclear. Trimming stripped 4 bases from V and 1 base from J, with 10 bases between. Germline loops: CDR1 ENHRY, CDR2 SYGVKD. This CDR3 comprises 14 residues. CDR3 protein: CAISGEGFNYGYTF. The CDR3 nucleotides read TGTGCCATCAGTGGTGAGGGATTTAACTATGGCTACACCTTC.

This clone was found once. V usage is TRBV9 and J usage is TRBJ1-1; D is unresolved. V shed 1 base and J shed 2 bases, with 6 bases lying between them. This CDR3 has 13 residues. Germline V gene lookup returns CDR1 SGDLS and CDR2 YYNGEE. DNA for the CDR3: TGTGCCAGCAGCGTACGTTCTAACACTGAAGCTTTCTTT. Amino acid sequence: CASSVRSNTEAFF.

The V gene is TRBV6-5, the J gene TRBJ1-5, with D perhaps matching TRBD1 (6 bases). The CDR3 contains 14 residues. CDR1 and CDR2 (germline): MNHEY, SVGAGI. Trimming pared 10 bases from V and 3 bases from J, leaving 16 bases between. The CDR3 bases are TGTGCCACCTTCCGGGGGGCAGACAATCAGCCCCAGCATTTT. This encodes CATFRGADNQPQHF.

The rearrangement joins TRBV28 to TRBJ2-5; TRBD1 might be the D (6 bases). V was pared by 4 bases and J by 5 bases, with 23 bases between. Germline CDR1 reads MDHEN; CDR2 reads SYDVKM. The CDR3 is made up of 17 amino acids. The DNA of the CDR3 is TGTGCCAGCAGTTCTGCGGGCGGCAGGGGCTGGGGGGAGACCCAGTACTTC. It translates to CASSSAGGRGWGETQYF.

The chain carries TRBV19 and TRBJ1-2; D is uncertain. Germline lookup yields CDR1 LNHDA and CDR2 SQIVND (reference sequence). There are 15 residues in the CDR3. Trimming left V 6 bases short and J 2 bases short, with 16 bases between. As DNA, the CDR3 is TGTGCCAGTAGGGATACAACGACCGGGAACTATGGCTACACCTTC. Translated: CASRDTTTGNYGYTF.

J is TRBJ1-6 and V is TRBV6-5; no reliable D call. V was cut by 5 bases and J by 10 bases, with 15 bases left in between. The length of the CDR3 is 14 residues. The germline CDR1 and CDR2 sequences are MNHEY and SVGAGI. Here the CDR3 reads CASSTEGWGSPLHF. The CDR3 DNA reads as TGTGCCAGCAGTACGGAGGGCTGGGGATCACCCCTCCACTTT.

The chain combines TRBV7-2 with TRBJ2-3, with TRBD2 as a possible D gene (6 bases). Germline CDR1 SGHTA, CDR2 FQGNSA. The CDR3 has 14 amino acids. V dropped 5 bases and J dropped 6 bases, with 15 bases sitting between them. The CDR3 reads CASSPRRDGDTQYF. CDR3 sequence (DNA): TGTGCCAGCAGCCCCAGGCGGGACGGTGATACGCAGTATTTT.

The J gene is TRBJ1-6, the V gene TRBV10-3, with D tentatively TRBD1 (5 bases). Trimming removed 3 bases at V and 7 bases at J, with 10 bases between. CDR1 and CDR2 (germline): ENHRY, SYGVKD. This CDR3 region has 14 residues. The CDR3 bases are TGTGCCATCAGTGACCAGGACACCAATTCACCCCTCCACTTT. It is translated as CAISDQDTNSPLHF.

The CDR3 reads CASSLDGVNQPQHF. CDR3 nucleotide sequence: TGTGCCAGCAGCTTAGACGGGGTGAATCAGCCCCAGCATTTT. The genes are TRBV11-2 and TRBJ1-5; D not resolved. The CDR3 has 14 amino acids. Germline lookup yields CDR1 SGHAT and CDR2 FQNNGV. V dropped 0 bases and J dropped 4 bases, with 7 bases sitting between them. Together with reference TRBV11-2 and TRBJ1-5, the CDR3 gives the full variable domain: EAGVAQSPRYKIIEKRQSVAFWCNPISGHATLYWYQQILGQGPKLLIQFQNNGVVDDSQLPKDRFSAERLKGVDSTLKIQPAKLEDSAVYLCASSLDGVNQPQHFGDGTRLSIL.

The V gene is TRBV5-4, the J gene TRBJ2-1; the match to TRBD2 covers 12 bases. The CDR3 is made up of 16 amino acids. From germline, CDR1 is SGHNT and CDR2 YYREEE (reference sequence). V trimming: 0 bases; J trimming: 7 bases; junction bases outside the gene matches: 5. The CDR3 reads CASSLGTSGNINEQFF. CDR3 in DNA: TGTGCCAGCAGCTTGGGGACTAGCGGGAACATAAATGAGCAGTTCTTC.

V and J are TRBV3-1 (or the pseudogene TRBV3-2) and TRBJ2-7, with D uncertain. CDR1 LGHDT and CDR2 YNNKEL come from the germline V gene (reference sequence). CDR3 length equals 15 residues. V shed 2 bases and J shed 8 bases, with 19 bases lying between them. In DNA, the CDR3 is TGTGCCAGCAGCCAACCCTTTCGACAATTGTACCAGCAGTACTTC. The encoded protein is CASSQPFRQLYQQYF.

The V and J genes are TRBV4-1 and TRBJ2-7, with 10 bases identical to TRBD1. The trim removed 1 base at V and 3 bases at J, leaving 3 bases unmatched. The CDR3 sequence is 15 residues long. CDR1 is MGHRA, CDR2 YSYEKL, per germline. DNA for the CDR3: TGCGCCAGCAGCCAAGGACAGGGGGCGAACTACGAGCAGTACTTC. This gives the protein CASSQGQGANYEQYF.

This clone was counted between two and nine times. The rearrangement links TRBV5-4 to TRBJ2-5, with a tentative D call TRBD1 (5 bases). The germline V and J ends were trimmed by 0 bases and 5 bases, with 11 bases remaining between them. The V gene's germline CDR1 is SGHNT and CDR2 YYREEE (reference sequence). CDR3 length: 14 amino acids. This chain's CDR3 is CASSLVGVEETQYF. The CDR3 DNA follows: TGTGCCAGCAGCTTGGTAGGGGTTGAGGAGACCCAGTACTTC.

This clone was observed a single time. J is TRBJ2-1 and V is TRBV7-8, with D possibly being TRBD1 (6 bases). The V and J ends lost 6 bases and 2 bases respectively, with 14 bases between them. The V gene's germline CDR1 is SGHVS and CDR2 FQNEAQ. CDR3 size: 15 residues. In nucleotides, the CDR3 is TGTGCCAGCAGGGCCCAGGGGCTGCCCTACAATGAGCAGTTCTTC. Residues: CASRAQGLPYNEQFF.

The V gene is TRBV5-1, the J gene TRBJ2-5; TRBD2 matches at 8 bases. V was clipped by 4 bases and J by 2 bases; unmatched bases: 4. The CDR3 covers 14 residues. Germline CDR1 reads SGHRS; CDR2 reads YFSETQ. The CDR3 nucleotides read TGCGCCAGCAGCACCCCGGGGGGGCAAGAGACCCAGTACTTC. As protein: CASSTPGGQETQYF.